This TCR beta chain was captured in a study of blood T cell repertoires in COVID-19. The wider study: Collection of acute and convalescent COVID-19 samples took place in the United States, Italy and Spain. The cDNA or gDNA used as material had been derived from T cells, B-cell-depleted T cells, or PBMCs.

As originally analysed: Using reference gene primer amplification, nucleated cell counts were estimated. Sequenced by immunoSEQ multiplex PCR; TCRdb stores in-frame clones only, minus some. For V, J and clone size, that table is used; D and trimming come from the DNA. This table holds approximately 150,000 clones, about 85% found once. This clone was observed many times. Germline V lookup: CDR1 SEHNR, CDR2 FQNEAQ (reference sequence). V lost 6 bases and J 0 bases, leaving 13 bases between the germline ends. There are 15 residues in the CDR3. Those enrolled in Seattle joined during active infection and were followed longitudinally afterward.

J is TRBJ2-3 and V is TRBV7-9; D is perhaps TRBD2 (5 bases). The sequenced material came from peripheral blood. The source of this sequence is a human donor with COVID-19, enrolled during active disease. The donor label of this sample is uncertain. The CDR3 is CASSRLGESTDTQYF. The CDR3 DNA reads TGTGCCAGCAGTCGCCTCGGGGAGAGCACAGATACGCAGTATTTT.